A single sample gave rise to the 13 T cell receptor beta chains below, sequenced in a study of blood T cell repertoires in COVID-19 (TCRdb year 2020). The library relied on the immunoSEQ multiplex PCR assay. Not all clones reach the TCRdb copy of this immuneACCESS table, which keeps in-frame sequences only. Checked studies attribute under half of the gap to unresolved V genes and leave the rest unexplained. For this sample there are 300,000 to 400,000 clones; around 87% appear just once. The ten largest account for around 8% of the sample. Sample: peripheral blood. These TCRs come from a woman between 45 and 65 years old who had recovered from COVID-19.

The V gene is TRBV5-7, the J gene TRBJ1-5; unclear D gene. TRBV5-7 is marked as an open reading frame, function uncertain. The V end was cut by 5 bases, the J end by 1 base, with 16 bases between. The CDR3 loop spans 16 amino acids. CDR3 nucleotides: TGTGCCAGCAGATGGGGAGGGCCAGCCAGCAATCAGCCCCAGCATTTT. Translation: CASRWGGPASNQPQHF.

This clone occurred once. This rearrangement joins TRBV20-1 to TRBJ1-1; 8 bases fit TRBD1. With V trimmed by 3 bases and J by 4 bases, 10 bases remained unmatched. The germline CDR1 and CDR2 sequences are DFQATT and SNEGSKA (reference sequence). CDR3 length: 15 amino acids. The CDR3 region has the DNA TGCAGTGCTAGTTTTCAGGGGGCCCCTCCCACTGAAGCTTTCTTT. Translation: CSASFQGAPPTEAFF.

The V and J genes are TRBV15 and TRBJ2-3; D possibly corresponds to TRBD1 (5 bases). The germline V and J ends were trimmed by 2 bases and 2 bases, with 11 bases remaining between them. The CDR3 totals 15 residues. In germline, CDR1 is LNHNV, CDR2 YYDKDF (reference sequence). Here the CDR3 DNA reads TGTGCCACCAGCAGATTGGACGGACACACAGATACGCAGTATTTT. Its translation: CATSRLDGHTDTQYF.

CDR3: CASSLVVGAANTEAFF. In DNA form, the CDR3 reads TGTGCCAGCAGCTTAGTCGTTGGGGCGGCGAACACTGAAGCTTTCTTT. The genes are TRBV7-2 and TRBJ1-1; weak D call: TRBD1 (5 bases). The CDR3 spans 16 residues. Germline V gives CDR1 SGHTA, CDR2 FQGNSA. The V end lost 1 base, the J end lost 1 base, and 13 bases lay between the germline ends.

The chain carries TRBV9 and TRBJ2-3, with a possible D match to TRBD2 (5 bases). In germline, CDR1 is SGDLS, CDR2 YYNGEE. CDR3 length equals 16 residues. With 2 bases removed from V and 5 bases from J, the gap between germline ends came to 18 bases. CDR3 DNA: TGTGCCAGCAGCGTCCAACCCAACTTAAGCGGAGATACGCAGTATTTT. Encoded protein: CASSVQPNLSGDTQYF.

The chain uses TRBV5-8 and TRBJ2-1; D may be TRBD2 (6 bases). CDR3 length: 18 residues. Looked up from germline, CDR1 is SGHTS and CDR2 is YDEGEE. Trimming removed 0 bases from V and 9 bases from J, with 25 bases in between. CDR3 protein: CASSLATTRDWGTSEQFF. Here the CDR3 DNA reads TGTGCCAGCAGCTTGGCCACCACGAGGGACTGGGGGACGAGTGAGCAGTTCTTC.

The J gene is TRBJ1-2, the V gene TRBV18, with 8 bases identical to TRBD1. This CDR3 region has 13 residues. J was trimmed by 8 bases and V by 6 bases; bases with no gene match: 8. Germline V gives CDR1 KGHSH, CDR2 LQKENI. CDR3 sequence (DNA): TGTGCCAGCTCGTCATTCAGGGGGCCAGGCTACACCTTC. This sequence encodes CASSSFRGPGYTF. Using reference TRBV18 and TRBJ1-2 for the parts outside the CDR3, the full variable domain is NAGVMQNPRHLVRRRGQEARLRCSPMKGHSHVYWYRQLPEEGLKFMVYLQKENIIDESGMPKERFSAEFPKEGPSILRIQQVVRGDSAAYFCASSSFRGPGYTFGSGTRLTVV.

This clone came up once. The chain links TRBV7-3 to TRBJ2-7; D is perhaps TRBD2 (5 bases). Germline values: CDR1 SGHTA, CDR2 FQGTGA. The CDR3 has 13 amino acids. Deletions cut 0 bases from V and 6 bases from J, with 9 bases between. Here the CDR3 DNA reads TGTGCCAGCAGCTTAACGAACAGCGGCGAGCAGTACTTC. Encoded protein: CASSLTNSGEQYF.

The V call is TRBV14, the J call TRBJ2-1; 10 bases align to TRBD2. The CDR3 loop spans 15 amino acids. V lost 6 bases to trimming and J lost 4 bases; unmatched junction nucleotides: 6. Germline CDR1 is SGHDN and CDR2 is FVKESK. In DNA, the CDR3 is TGTGCCAGCAGGGCTACTAGCGGGGCATACAATGAGCAGTTCTTC. Amino acid sequence: CASRATSGAYNEQFF.

The chain has TRBV5-6 and TRBJ2-1; 12 bases map to TRBD2. The germline gives CDR1 SGHDT, CDR2 YYEEEE. The CDR3 spans 16 residues. After removal of 3 bases from V and 9 bases from J, the junction contained 10 bases not matched to a gene. CDR3 coding DNA: TGTGCCAGCAGCTCTGCGCTAGCGGGGGGGCTGGGTGAGCAGTTCTTC. It codes for CASSSALAGGLGEQFF.

The chain employs TRBV18 and TRBJ1-4; no firm D call. The V end was cut by 2 bases, the J end by 8 bases, with 15 bases between. Germline lookup yields CDR1 KGHSH and CDR2 LQKENI. CDR3 length: 15 amino acids. In DNA, the CDR3 is TGTGCCAGCTCACCATTTGAGACTGTCCGGGAAAAACTGTTTTTT. Its translation: CASSPFETVREKLFF.

The chain employs TRBV7-2 and TRBJ1-6, with unresolved D. The CDR3 covers 13 residues. CDR1 is SGHTA and CDR2 is FQGNSA in the germline V gene. Trimming removed 4 bases from V and 11 bases from J, with 12 bases in between. CDR3 in DNA: TGTGCCAGCAGCTCCCCCCCGGTTACACCCCTCCACTTT. It codes for CASSSPPVTPLHF. Complete variable domain (other parts from reference TRBV7-2 and TRBJ1-6): GAGVSQSPSNKVTEKGKDVELRCDPISGHTALYWYRQSLGQGLEFLIYFQGNSAPDKSGLPSDRFSAERTGGSVSTLTIQRTQQEDSAVYLCASSSPPVTPLHFGNGTRLTVT.

The rearrangement links TRBV14 to TRBJ2-1; 7 nucleotides line up with TRBD1. From germline, CDR1 is SGHDN and CDR2 FVKESK. The trim removed 0 bases at V and 7 bases at J, leaving 12 bases unmatched. There are 17 residues in the CDR3. The CDR3 coding sequence is TGTGCCAGCAGCCAAGAATCTGCGGCAGGGGGATTAAATGAGCAGTTCTTC. Translating it yields CASSQESAAGGLNEQFF.